This T cell receptor beta chain is drawn from a study of T cells in Graves' hyperthyroidism and ophthalmopathy. General observations from the study: Blood shared most expanded thyroid clonotypes above 0.001.

TCR beta CDR3 regions were amplified from RNA. Primed by the HTBI set, a first-round RT-PCR was run on the TCR CDR3. A single record per CDR3 protein comes from TCRdb applying MiXCR to the multiplex PCR reads. The sample records around 380,000 distinct CDR3 sequences, about 14% being singletons. The CDR3 has 15 residues. Germline assignment: CDR1 LNHDA and CDR2 SQIVND (reference sequence). V was cut by 2 bases and J by 0 bases, with 8 bases left in between. This clonotype was counted a single time. Its antigen is undetermined. Sequencing was performed on blood. This receptor was obtained from a man aged 25-45 years with Graves' hyperthyroidism that later progressed to Graves' ophthalmopathy. The rearrangement joins TRBV19 to TRBJ1-5; D is uncertain. CDR3: CASSISQHSNQPQHF. CDR3 in DNA: TGTGCCAGTAGTATAAGTCAGCATAGCAATCAGCCCCAGCATTTT.